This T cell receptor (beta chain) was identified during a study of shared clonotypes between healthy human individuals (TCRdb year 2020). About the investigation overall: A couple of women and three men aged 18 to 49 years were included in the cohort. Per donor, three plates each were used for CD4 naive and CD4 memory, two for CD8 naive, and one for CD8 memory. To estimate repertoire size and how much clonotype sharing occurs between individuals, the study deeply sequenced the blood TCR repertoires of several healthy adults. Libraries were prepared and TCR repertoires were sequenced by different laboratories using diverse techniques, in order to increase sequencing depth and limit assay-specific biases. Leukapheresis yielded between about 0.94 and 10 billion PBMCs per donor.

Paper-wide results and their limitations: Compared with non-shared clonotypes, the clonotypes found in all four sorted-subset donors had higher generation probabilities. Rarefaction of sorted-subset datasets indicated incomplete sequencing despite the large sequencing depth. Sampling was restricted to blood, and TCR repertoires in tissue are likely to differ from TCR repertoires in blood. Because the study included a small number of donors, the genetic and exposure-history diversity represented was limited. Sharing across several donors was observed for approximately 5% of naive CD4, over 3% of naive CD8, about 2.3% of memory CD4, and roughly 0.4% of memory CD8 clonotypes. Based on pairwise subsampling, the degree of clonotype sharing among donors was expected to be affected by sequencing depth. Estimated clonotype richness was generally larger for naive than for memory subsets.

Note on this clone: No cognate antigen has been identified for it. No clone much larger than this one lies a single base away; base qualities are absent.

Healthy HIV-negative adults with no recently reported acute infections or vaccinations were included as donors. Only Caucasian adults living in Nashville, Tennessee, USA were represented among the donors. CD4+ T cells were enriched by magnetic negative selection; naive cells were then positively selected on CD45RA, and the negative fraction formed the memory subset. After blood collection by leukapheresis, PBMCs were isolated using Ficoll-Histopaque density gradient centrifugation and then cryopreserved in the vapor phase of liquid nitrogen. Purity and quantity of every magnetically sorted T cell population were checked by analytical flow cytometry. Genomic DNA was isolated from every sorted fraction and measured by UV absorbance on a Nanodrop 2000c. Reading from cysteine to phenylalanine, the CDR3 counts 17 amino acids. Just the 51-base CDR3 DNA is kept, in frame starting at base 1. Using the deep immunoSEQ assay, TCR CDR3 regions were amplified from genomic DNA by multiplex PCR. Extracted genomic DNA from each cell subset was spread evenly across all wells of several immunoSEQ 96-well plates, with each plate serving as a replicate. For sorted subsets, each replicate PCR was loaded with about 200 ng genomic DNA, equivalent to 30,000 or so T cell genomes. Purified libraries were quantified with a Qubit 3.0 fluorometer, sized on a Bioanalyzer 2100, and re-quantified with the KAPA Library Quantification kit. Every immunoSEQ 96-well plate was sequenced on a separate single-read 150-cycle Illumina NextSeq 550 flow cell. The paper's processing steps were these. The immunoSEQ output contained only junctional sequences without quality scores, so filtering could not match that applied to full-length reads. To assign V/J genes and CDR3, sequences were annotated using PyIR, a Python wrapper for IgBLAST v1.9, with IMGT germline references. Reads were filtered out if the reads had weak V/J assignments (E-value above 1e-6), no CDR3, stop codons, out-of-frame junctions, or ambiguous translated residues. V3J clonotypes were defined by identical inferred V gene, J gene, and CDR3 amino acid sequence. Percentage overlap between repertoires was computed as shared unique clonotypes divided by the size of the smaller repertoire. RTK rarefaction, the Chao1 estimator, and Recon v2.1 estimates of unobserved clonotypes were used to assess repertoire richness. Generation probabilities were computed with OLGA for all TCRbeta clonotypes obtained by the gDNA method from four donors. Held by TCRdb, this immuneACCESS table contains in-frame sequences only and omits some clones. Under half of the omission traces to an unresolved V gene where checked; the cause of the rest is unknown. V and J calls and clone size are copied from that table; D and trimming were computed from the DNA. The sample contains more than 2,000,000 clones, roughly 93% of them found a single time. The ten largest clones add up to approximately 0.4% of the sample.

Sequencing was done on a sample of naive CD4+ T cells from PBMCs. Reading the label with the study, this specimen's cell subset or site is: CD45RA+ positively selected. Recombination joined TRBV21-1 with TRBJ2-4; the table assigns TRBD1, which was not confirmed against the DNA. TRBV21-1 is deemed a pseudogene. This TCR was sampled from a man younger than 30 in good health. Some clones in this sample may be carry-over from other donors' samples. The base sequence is TGTGCCAGCAGCAAAGCGCGGGACAGTCTAGCCAAAAACATTCAGTACTTC. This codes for CASSKARDSLAKNIQYF.